This TCR beta chain was recorded in a study of blood T cell repertoires in COVID-19. Turning to the study itself: Italy, Spain and the United States were the sources of the convalescent and acute COVID-19 samples. PBMCs, B-cell-depleted T cells, or T cells provided the cDNA or gDNA that made up the material.

In the study's own analysis: Nucleated cell counts were estimated from reference gene primer amplification. The repertoire was sequenced with immunoSEQ multiplex PCR; TCRdb's copy has only in-frame clones and lacks some. V and J calls and clone size are copied from that table; D and trimming were computed from the DNA. The sample has more than 75,000 clones; roughly 78% are singletons. The CDR3 extends over 13 amino acids. V dropped 2 bases and J dropped 9; count of bases not matched to a gene: 6. CDR1 and CDR2 (germline): SGHRS, YFSETQ. Material for sequencing was peripheral blood. The origin of this receptor is a man aged 60 to 69 with acute or convalescent COVID-19. V is TRBV5-1 and J is TRBJ2-3; 7 nucleotides agree with TRBD2. The CDR3 protein is CASSFTTSDTQYF. CDR3 nucleotides: TGCGCCAGCAGCTTTACTACTAGCGACACGCAGTATTTT.